Included here is one TCR beta chain sequence, with context. The source of the sample is a study of blood T cells in healthy people across ages. As for the study in general: Capturing about one barcoded beta molecule per two T cells was achieved by template switching.

Primers used in a second PCR of roughly 6 to 12 cycles were a sample-barcoded 5' primer and a J-beta primer mix. TCRdb itself ran the 5' RACE reads through MiXCR, one entry per CDR3 protein. The sample lists 500,000 to 600,000 distinct CDR3 sequences; 27% were seen once. CDR3 length: 13 amino acids. Germline loops: CDR1 SEHNR, CDR2 FQNEAQ (reference sequence). Trimming shortened V by 5 bases and J by 6 bases, and 13 bases separated the two germline ends. This TCR was sampled from an older woman in good health. The chain carries TRBV7-9 and TRBJ1-2, with D possibly matching TRBD1 (5 bases). Sequencing was performed on blood. Here the CDR3 DNA reads TGTGCCAGCAGCCCCCGGGGGAGTGATGGCTACACCTTC. As protein: CASSPRGSDGYTF.